The rows below give T cell receptor beta chains drawn from one sample of a study of CD8+ T cells in alopecia areata. The assay was immunoSEQ multiplex PCR, and TCRdb's table has in-frame clones only and misses some. The sample yields some 130,000 clones, roughly 50% seen once. The sample consisted of CD8+ T cells sorted from blood, taken at week 0. These TCRs come from a human donor with alopecia areata. CDR3s include the opening cysteine and the closing phenylalanine or tryptophan. The D gene is left open where the match is weak. Rows give clone size only sometimes, using once, few, many, or a class for an expanded clone.

j_call	d_call	v_call	clone_size	cdr3_nt	cdr3_aa
TRBJ1-1	NA	TRBV29-1	NA	TGCAGCGTGCCCCGCGGGGGGGAGAGTGAAGCTTTCTTT	CSVPRGGESEAFF
TRBJ1-1	TRBD1	TRBV9	NA	TGTGCCAGCAGCGATTCTCCTATTACCGGGACAGACACTGAAGCTTTCTTT	CASSDSPITGTDTEAFF
TRBJ1-2	NA	TRBV6-5	NA	TGTGCCAGCAGCCCCGGCGTCGAGTTTTATGGCTACACCTTC	CASSPGVEFYGYTF
TRBJ1-1	NA	TRBV30	few	TGTGCCTGGAGCCCTTGGGAGGGGATGAACACTGAAGCTTTCTTT	CAWSPWEGMNTEAFF
TRBJ2-7	NA	TRBV7-6	NA	TGTGCCAGCAGCGAAGGTCAGGGAAGGGTCTACGAGCAGTACTTC	CASSEGQGRVYEQYF
TRBJ2-1	NA	TRBV14	few	TGTGCCAGCAGCCAATTATGGGCAAGTGAGCAGTTCTTC	CASSQLWASEQFF
TRBJ1-5	NA	TRBV12-5	NA	TGCGCTAGTGGCTCTGACACCCTCAATCAGCCCCAGCATTTT	CASGSDTLNQPQHF
TRBJ2-5	NA	TRBV5-6	once	TGTGCCAGCAGCCCGGGACCCCTTACGCCCCAGTACTTC	CASSPGPLTPQYF
TRBJ1-1	NA	TRBV30	NA	TGTGCCTGGAGTCGGGGCACTGAAGCTTTCTTT	CAWSRGTEAFF
TRBJ2-2	NA	TRBV13	NA	TGTGCCAGCAGTTCCGGGACTAACACCGGGGAGCTGTTTTTT	CASSSGTNTGELFF
TRBJ2-7	NA	TRBV7-2	NA	TGTGCCAGCAGTCTCGAGGGGGTCCCCTACGAGCAGTACTTC	CASSLEGVPYEQYF
TRBJ2-7	NA	TRBV2	few	TGTGCCAGCAGTGAAGGCCTCTACGAGCAGTACTTC	CASSEGLYEQYF
TRBJ1-5	NA	TRBV25-1	few	TGTGCCAGCAGTGATGGGGTCAGCAATCAGCCCCAGCATTTT	CASSDGVSNQPQHF
TRBJ1-6	TRBD1	TRBV4-1	NA	TGCGCCAGCAGCCTGACAGGGTCCATAGATTCACCCCTCCACTTT	CASSLTGSIDSPLHF
TRBJ2-7	NA	TRBV7-9	once	TGTGCCAGCAGCCATCGGGGCTCCGGAGTTTACGAGCAGTACTTC	CASSHRGSGVYEQYF
TRBJ2-5	TRBD2	TRBV7-9	NA	TGTGCCAGCAGCGTGACGACTAGCCCAGAGACCCAGTACTTC	CASSVTTSPETQYF
TRBJ1-1	NA	TRBV4-1	NA	TGCGCCAGCAGCGGACCCAGGCCGGACGAAGCTTTCTTT	CASSGPRPDEAFF
TRBJ2-1	NA	TRBV7-2	once	TGTGCCAGCAGCTTAGCTGGAGGGGGGTCCTACAATGAGCAGTTCTTC	CASSLAGGGSYNEQFF
TRBJ1-2	TRBD1	TRBV7-8	few	TGTGCCAGCAGCGCCCGGACAGGGGAAGGCTATGGCTACACCTTC	CASSARTGEGYGYTF
TRBJ1-5	NA	TRBV30	NA	TGTGCCTGGAGTGTAGGCAGGGGCGGGCAGCCCCAGCATTTT	CAWSVGRGGQPQHF
TRBJ1-1	TRBD1	TRBV5-1	few	TGCGCCAGCAGCTGGGAGGGGGCTGGCACTGAAGCTTTCTTT	CASSWEGAGTEAFF
TRBJ1-2	NA	TRBV5-4	NA	TGTGCCAGCAGCTTGGATAGGGGGTCCCATGGCTACACCTTC	CASSLDRGSHGYTF